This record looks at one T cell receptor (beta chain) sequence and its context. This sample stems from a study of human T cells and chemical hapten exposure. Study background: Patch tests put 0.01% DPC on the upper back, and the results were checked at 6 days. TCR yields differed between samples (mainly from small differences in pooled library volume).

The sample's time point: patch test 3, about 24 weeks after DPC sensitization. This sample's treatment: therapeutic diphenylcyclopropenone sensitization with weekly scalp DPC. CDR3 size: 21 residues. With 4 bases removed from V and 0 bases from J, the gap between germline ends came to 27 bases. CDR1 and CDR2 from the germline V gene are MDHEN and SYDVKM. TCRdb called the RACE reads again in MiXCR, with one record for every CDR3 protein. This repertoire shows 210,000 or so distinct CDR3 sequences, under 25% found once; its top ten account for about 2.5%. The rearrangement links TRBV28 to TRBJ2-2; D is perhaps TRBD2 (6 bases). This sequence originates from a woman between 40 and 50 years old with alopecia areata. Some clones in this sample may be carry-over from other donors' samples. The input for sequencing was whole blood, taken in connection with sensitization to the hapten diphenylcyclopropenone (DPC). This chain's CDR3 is CASSSHAPGRSEGSNTGELFF. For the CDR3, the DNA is TGTGCCAGCAGTTCCCATGCCCCTGGACGGTCGGAGGGGTCGAACACCGGGGAGCTGTTTTTT.